This TCR beta chain is drawn from a study of Ad26.COV2.S vaccination and SARS-CoV-2 variants. Background on the study: It was the COV1001 Ad26.COV2.S trial arm that included the donor. Ad26.COV2.S, an intramuscular injection, was given once or twice 56 days apart. Findings and limits, study-wide: Substantial breadth in spike-specific CD8+ and CD4+ T cell responses was reportedly seen after vaccination.

The CDR3 is 12 amino acids. The germline V gene has CDR1 MNHEY and CDR2 SVGAGI. V lost 7 bases and J lost 6, with 9 bases in between. On this clone itself: The antigen remains undetermined.

TCRdb's copy holds only in-frame clones and misses some; the assay was immunoSEQ multiplex PCR. The sample records over 400,000 clones, 90% being singletons. Stated treatment: around 19 received Ad26.COV2.S at low or high dose, single or two shots; 5 received placebo; per-sample allocation not given. Samples analyzed were those drawn on day 63 after the first vaccine or placebo injection. Based in Boston, the donor was an adult of 18-55 years. The genes are TRBV6-5 and TRBJ2-2; a weak D match, TRBD2 (6 bases). The TCR sequence derives from a person aged 18-60 years who received the Ad26.COV2.S COVID-19 vaccine or a placebo. Sample: peripheral blood, taken in a trial of Ad26.COV2.S vaccine versus placebo. The CDR3 region has the DNA TGTGCCAGCATCGGGGGACCCGGGGAGCTGTTTTTT. It yields the protein CASIGGPGELFF.